A selection of T cell receptor beta chains follows, all from one sample in a study of tumor-infiltrating lymphocytes in primary liver carcinoma. TCRdb itself ran the multiplex PCR reads through MiXCR, one entry per CDR3 protein. Among around 120,000 distinct CDR3 sequences, roughly 69% were seen once, and the ten largest hold approximately 9.9%. The sequenced sample consisted of liver tumor tissue from sampling region 1. The receptors originated from a woman aged 55-70 years with primary liver carcinoma and hepatitis B virus infection. CDR3s include the opening cysteine and the closing phenylalanine or tryptophan. D genes are given only for firm matches. Expanded clones are given a class, and other clones once, few, many or no size at all.

>TRBD2|14|TRBJ2-7|TRBV11-1|once
CPSSGKRTTYERYF
TGTCCCAGCAGCGGGAAGAGGACCACCTACGAGCGGTACTTC
>.|11|TRBJ1-2|TRBV5-1|many
CASSLDSSYTF
TGCGCCAGCAGCTTGGACAGCAGCTACACCTTC
>.|12|TRBJ2-7|TRBV2|once
CASSNRAYEQHF
TGTGCCAGCAGTAACCGGGCCTACGAGCAGCACTTC
>TRBD1|14|TRBJ1-2|TRBV7-9|few
CASSLASGGYGYTF
TGTGCCAGCAGCTTAGCGTCAGGGGGATATGGCTACACCTTC
>TRBD1|15|TRBJ1-6|TRBV12-3/TRBV12-4|many
CASSFRTGENSPLHF
TGTGCCAGCAGTTTCAGGACAGGGGAGAATTCACCCCTCCACTTT
>TRBD2|16|TRBJ2-5|TRBV18|few
CASSPPRREGRETQYF
TGTGCCAGCTCACCACCCCGGCGGGAGGGCCGAGAGACCCAGTACTTC
>TRBD2|17|TRBJ2-1|TRBV11-3|.
CVSSLGRGEWGVDEQLF
TGTGTCAGTAGCTTAGGTCGGGGGGAGTGGGGTGTCGATGAGCAGCTCTTC
>.|16|TRBJ1-2|TRBV4-1|once
CASSQGALGHGYGYTF
TGCGCCAGCAGCCAAGGTGCGCTGGGGCACGGCTATGGCTACACCTTC
>.|13|TRBJ2-5|TRBV11-2|.
CTSSLDIGDRECF
TGTACCAGTAGCTTAGATATCGGGGACCGCGAATGCTTC
>.|15|TRBJ2-2|TRBV28|.
CASSFVRVNTVELFF
TGTGCCAGCAGTTTTGTTCGTGTGAACACCGTGGAGCTGTTTTTT
>.|14|TRBJ2-7|TRBV20-1|.
CSARDRRTFYEQYF
TGCAGTGCTAGAGATCGCAGGACCTTCTACGAGCAGTACTTC
>.|14|TRBJ2-3|TRBV4-2|many
CASSLRGIGEEQYF
TGTGCCAGCAGCCTCCGGGGAATCGGGGAGGAGCAGTATTTT
>.|15|TRBJ2-7|TRBV11-2|.
CASSLVQESTYEQYF
TGTGCCAGCAGCTTAGTACAGGAGTCCACCTATGAGCAATACTTC
>TRBD1|17|TRBJ2-7|TRBV5-1|.
CASSLPGQGAFSYEQYF
TGCGCCAGCAGCTTACCGGGACAGGGGGCTTTCTCCTACGAGCAGTACTTC
>.|13|TRBJ1-4|TRBV29-1|many
CSVEWGSNEKLFF
TGCAGCGTTGAATGGGGCTCTAATGAAAAACTGTTTTTT
>TRBD2|17|TRBJ2-2|TRBV11-2|.
CTSSPGTSGRGTGELFF
TGTACCAGCAGCCCCGGGACTAGCGGGAGAGGGACGGGGGAGCTGTTTTTT